The 18 T cell receptor beta chains reported below all come from one sample, sequenced in a study of long-term antiretroviral therapy in people with HIV. The run of the v3.0 immunoSEQ assay was at survey level. This table comes from immunoSEQ multiplex PCR, and its TCRdb copy is limited to in-frame clones, with some not included. Of tens of thousands of clones detected, around 93% appear once; the ten largest clones hold about 7.7%. The sequencing here drew on unsorted PBMCs, taken 4.4 years after starting antiretroviral therapy. The origin of the receptors is a woman in her fifties or sixties with HIV.

The chain has TRBV6-6 and TRBJ2-7, with TRBD2 matching over 10 bases. CDR1 is MNHNY and CDR2 is SVGAGI in the germline V gene (reference sequence). The CDR3 is 15 residues long. J gave up 4 bases and V 5 bases, and 8 bases lay outside the gene matches. CDR3 region: CASSTSAGGQYEQYF. The CDR3 region has the DNA TGTGCCAGCAGTACCTCAGCGGGGGGGCAGTACGAGCAGTACTTC.

J is TRBJ2-1 and V is TRBV12-5; possibly TRBD2 for D (5 bases). The CDR3 runs to 12 residues. Germline V gene lookup returns CDR1 LGHNT and CDR2 FRNRAP. V lost 6 bases and J 9 bases, leaving 12 bases between the germline ends. CDR3 protein: CASGPLGSEQFF. In nucleotides, the CDR3 is TGTGCTAGTGGCCCCCTGGGGAGTGAGCAGTTCTTC.

Remarks on this clone: A junction end diverges from the germline sequence, so it may reflect a read error. The genes are TRBV7-7 and TRBJ2-3; 8 bases agree with TRBD1. CDR1 is SSHAT and CDR2 is FNYEAQ in the germline V gene (reference sequence). The length of the CDR3 is 16 residues. The CDR3 spells CASSPGAGGSTDTQYF. The CDR3 DNA is TGTGCTAGCAGCCCGGGGGCAGGGGGCTCCACAGATACGCAGTATTTT.

The rearrangement joins TRBV5-1 to TRBJ1-3; D is undetermined. From germline, CDR1 is SGHRS and CDR2 YFSETQ. V lost 0 bases and J 4 bases, leaving 11 bases between the germline ends. The CDR3 runs 15 residues. Written as DNA, the CDR3 is TGCGCCAGCAGCTTGGTGTCAGCTGGCGGAAACACCATATATTTT. Translated: CASSLVSAGGNTIYF. Supplemented by reference TRBV5-1 and TRBJ1-3, the full variable domain reads KAGVTQTPRYLIKTRGQQVTLSCSPISGHRSVSWYQQTPGQGLQFLFEYFSETQRNKGNFPGRFSGRQFSNSRSEMNVSTLELGDSALYLCASSLVSAGGNTIYFGEGSWLTVV.

CDR3 protein: CASSQDRSQAETQYF. Here the CDR3 DNA reads TGCGCCAGCAGCCAAGATCGGAGCCAGGCAGAGACCCAGTACTTC. The chain has TRBV4-1 and TRBJ2-5; D is ambiguous. The CDR3 is 15 amino acids. Germline V gene data show CDR1 as MGHRA and CDR2 as YSYEKL. Trimming took 0 bases from V and 4 from J, leaving 12 bases between them.

V is TRBV2 and J is TRBJ1-2; perhaps TRBD1 as D (6 bases). The CDR3 is 16 residues long. V was pared by 8 bases and J by 4 bases, with 23 bases between. Looked up from germline, CDR1 is SNHLY and CDR2 is FYNNEI. The CDR3 is CASCVNRDPTIYGYTF. The CDR3 coding sequence is TGTGCCAGCTGCGTAAACAGGGATCCCACTATCTATGGCTACACCTTC. Supplemented by reference TRBV2 and TRBJ1-2, the full variable domain reads EPEVTQTPSHQVTQMGQEVILRCVPISNHLYFYWYRQILGQKVEFLVSFYNNEISEKSEIFDDQFSVERPDGSNFTLKIRSTKLEDSAMYFCASCVNRDPTIYGYTFGSGTRLTVV.

The CDR3 bases are TGTGCCAGTACAGACAGACCGAATGAAAAACTGTTTTTT. It yields the protein CASTDRPNEKLFF. The V gene is TRBV19, the J gene TRBJ1-4, with D tentatively TRBD1 (5 bases). Germline V CDR1 and CDR2: LNHDA, SQIVND (reference sequence). V lost 7 bases to trimming and J lost 5 bases, with 11 bases between them. This CDR3 region has 13 residues.

This clone was seen a single time. The V and J genes are TRBV29-1 and TRBJ2-1, with 9 bases that match TRBD2. Losses at the gene ends were 4 bases for V and 6 bases for J; bases not matched to a gene: 7. The CDR3 is 14 amino acids. Germline V gene data show CDR1 as SQVTM and CDR2 as ANQGSEA. CDR3 region: CSVGMAGGRNEQFF. DNA of the CDR3: TGCAGCGTTGGGATGGCGGGGGGGCGCAATGAGCAGTTCTTC.

This clone was found a few times. J is TRBJ2-3 and V is TRBV2; 7 bases agree with TRBD1. Germline V lookup: CDR1 SNHLY, CDR2 FYNNEI. The CDR3 runs 14 residues. Unmatched junction bases numbered 3, after V lost 6 bases and J lost 0 bases. This CDR3 is CASSPGQSTDTQYF. As DNA, the CDR3 is TGTGCCAGCAGCCCGGGACAGAGCACAGATACGCAGTATTTT.

This clone appeared a single time. The chain is built from TRBV2 and TRBJ1-1; 8 nucleotides match TRBD1. J was trimmed by 0 bases and V by 6 bases; bases with no gene match: 6. Germline assignment: CDR1 SNHLY and CDR2 FYNNEI. The length of the CDR3 is 15 residues. CDR3 DNA: TGTGCCAGCAGGGGACAGGCCCCTATGAACACTGAAGCTTTCTTT. Translation gives CASRGQAPMNTEAFF.

The chain couples TRBV5-1 to TRBJ1-3, with D possibly TRBD1 on 5 matching bases. Germline V gene sequence: CDR1 SGHRS, CDR2 YFSETQ. CDR3 length equals 14 residues. V dropped 3 bases and J dropped 1 base, with 8 bases sitting between them. CDR3 in amino acids: CASSSGTSGNTIYF. CDR3 coding DNA: TGCGCCAGCAGCTCCGGGACTTCTGGAAACACCATATATTTT.

The rearrangement uses TRBV10-3 and TRBJ2-7, with D perhaps TRBD1 (5 bases). The germline V gene has CDR1 ENHRY and CDR2 SYGVKD. V was clipped by 2 bases and J by 9 bases, with 20 bases between them. This CDR3 comprises 15 residues. The CDR3 DNA reads TGTGCCATCAGTGAGGATACGGGCCCTAATAGGGGGCAGTACTTC. Translation: CAISEDTGPNRGQYF.

The chain combines TRBV4-1 with TRBJ1-1; 10 bases are shared with TRBD1. The CDR3 sequence is 15 residues long. Germline V gene sequence: CDR1 MGHRA, CDR2 YSYEKL. The V segment lost 4 bases and the J segment 5 bases; nucleotides outside the gene matches: 7. The CDR3 coding sequence is TGCGCCAGCAGCCTGCGGACAGGGGGTGATACTGAAGCTTTCTTT. Translation gives CASSLRTGGDTEAFF.

V and J are TRBV2 and TRBJ2-3; TRBD2 is a possible D gene (5 bases). The V end was cut by 7 bases, the J end by 1 base, with 15 bases between. Germline CDR1 reads SNHLY; CDR2 reads FYNNEI. CDR3 length equals 15 residues. In nucleotides, the CDR3 is TGTGCCAGCAACGAGGGAGACCTCCGCACAGATACGCAGTATTTT. The encoded protein is CASNEGDLRTDTQYF.

The chain links TRBV9 to TRBJ2-3, with D possibly being TRBD2 (6 bases). This CDR3 contains 16 residues. V was trimmed by 0 bases and J by 4 bases, leaving 15 bases between them. From germline, CDR1 is SGDLS and CDR2 YYNGEE. The CDR3 coding sequence is TGTGCCAGCAGCGTAGGGGTCGGGGGAGGAGCAGATACGCAGTATTTT. Encoded protein: CASSVGVGGGADTQYF.

The chain joins TRBV5-1 to TRBJ1-1, with D possibly matching TRBD1 (5 bases). V was pared by 4 bases and J by 1 base, with 8 bases between. Germline-derived CDR1 and CDR2 are SGHRS and YFSETQ. The CDR3 spans 13 residues. The CDR3 spells CASSQTANTEAFF. The CDR3 nucleotides read TGCGCCAGCAGCCAGACAGCGAACACTGAAGCTTTCTTT.

This chain joins TRBV5-4 and TRBJ1-6; D perhaps matches TRBD1 (6 bases). Trimming took 4 bases from V and 6 from J, leaving 11 bases between them. The germline V gene encodes CDR1 SGHNT and CDR2 YYREEE (reference sequence). The CDR3 has 14 residues. The CDR3 is CASSLGQTNSPLHF. In DNA form, the CDR3 reads TGTGCCAGCAGCCTCGGACAGACTAATTCACCCCTCCACTTT. Together with reference TRBV5-4 and TRBJ1-6, the CDR3 gives the full variable domain: ETGVTQSPTHLIKTRGQQVTLRCSSQSGHNTVSWYQQALGQGPQFIFQYYREEENGRGNFPPRFSGLQFPNYSSELNVNALELDDSALYLCASSLGQTNSPLHFGNGTRLTVT.

Here the CDR3 reads CASSYGQVSYEQYF. Written as DNA, the CDR3 is TGCGCCAGCAGCTACGGACAGGTCTCCTACGAGCAGTACTTC. The V and J genes are TRBV5-1 and TRBJ2-7; 7 bases are a match to TRBD1. The V gene end was trimmed by 3 bases and the J gene end by 0 bases; junction bases not matched to a gene: 3. This CDR3 has 14 residues. Germline loops: CDR1 SGHRS, CDR2 YFSETQ.